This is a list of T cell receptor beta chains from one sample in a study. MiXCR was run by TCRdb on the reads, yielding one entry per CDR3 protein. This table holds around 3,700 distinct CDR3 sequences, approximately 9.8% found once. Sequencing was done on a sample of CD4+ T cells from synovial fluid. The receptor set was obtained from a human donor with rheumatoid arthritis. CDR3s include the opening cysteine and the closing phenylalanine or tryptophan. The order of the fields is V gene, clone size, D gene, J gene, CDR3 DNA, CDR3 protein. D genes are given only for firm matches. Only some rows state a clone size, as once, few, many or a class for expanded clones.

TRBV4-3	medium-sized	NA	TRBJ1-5	TGCGCCAGCAGCCAAGATTGGCGAGGCAGCAATCAGCCCCAGCATTTT	CASSQDWRGSNQPQHF
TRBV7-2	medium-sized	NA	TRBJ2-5	TGTGCCAGCAGCTTATCCGAACAGCTTGGGACCCAGTACTTC	CASSLSEQLGTQYF
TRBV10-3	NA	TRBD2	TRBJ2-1	TGTGCCATCAGTGAGTCCAGCGGGAGGGCCCATTCGGAAAATGAGCAGTTCTTC	CAISESSGRAHSENEQFF
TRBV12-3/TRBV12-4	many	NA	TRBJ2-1	TGTGCCAGCAGTACCGACACCCGGTGGCCGTTCTTC	CASSTDTRWPFF
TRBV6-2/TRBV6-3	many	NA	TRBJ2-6	TGTGCCAGCAGCAAAAGCTCTGGGGCCAACGTCCTGACTTTC	CASSKSSGANVLTF
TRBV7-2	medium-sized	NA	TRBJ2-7	TGTGCCAGCAGCAAACTGATACCTGGCGAGCAGTACTTC	CASSKLIPGEQYF
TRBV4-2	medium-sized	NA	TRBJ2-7	TGTGCCAGCAGCCAGGCGGGGGGACAGGGTTTAGACGAGCAGTACTTC	CASSQAGGQGLDEQYF
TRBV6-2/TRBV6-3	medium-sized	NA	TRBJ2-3	TGTGCCAGCAGTTACCGCGAAGGGGTGGCAGATACGCAGTATTTT	CASSYREGVADTQYF
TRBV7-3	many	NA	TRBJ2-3	TGTGCCAGCAGCTTTGGCGGGGCTTGGGCAGATACGCAGTATTTT	CASSFGGAWADTQYF
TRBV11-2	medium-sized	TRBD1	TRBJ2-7	TGTGCCAGCAGCTTTCGGGTGGACAGGGGGATCGCCTACGAGCAGTACTTC	CASSFRVDRGIAYEQYF
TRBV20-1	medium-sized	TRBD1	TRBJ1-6	TGCAGTGCTCAACCCCCGAGAGACAGGGATTATTCACCCCTCCACTTT	CSAQPPRDRDYSPLHF
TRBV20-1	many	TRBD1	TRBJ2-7	TGCAGTGCTACCGCGCCTGGGACAGGAGGCTACGAGCAGTACTTC	CSATAPGTGGYEQYF
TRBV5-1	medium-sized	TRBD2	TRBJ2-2	TGCGCCAGCAGCATAAACGCGGGAGGTGGTACCGGGGAGCTGTTTTTT	CASSINAGGGTGELFF
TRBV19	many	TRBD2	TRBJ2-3	TGTGCCAGTAGTATAGTTCTAGCGGGAGCCGGGGGGAGCACAGATACGCAGTATTTT	CASSIVLAGAGGSTDTQYF